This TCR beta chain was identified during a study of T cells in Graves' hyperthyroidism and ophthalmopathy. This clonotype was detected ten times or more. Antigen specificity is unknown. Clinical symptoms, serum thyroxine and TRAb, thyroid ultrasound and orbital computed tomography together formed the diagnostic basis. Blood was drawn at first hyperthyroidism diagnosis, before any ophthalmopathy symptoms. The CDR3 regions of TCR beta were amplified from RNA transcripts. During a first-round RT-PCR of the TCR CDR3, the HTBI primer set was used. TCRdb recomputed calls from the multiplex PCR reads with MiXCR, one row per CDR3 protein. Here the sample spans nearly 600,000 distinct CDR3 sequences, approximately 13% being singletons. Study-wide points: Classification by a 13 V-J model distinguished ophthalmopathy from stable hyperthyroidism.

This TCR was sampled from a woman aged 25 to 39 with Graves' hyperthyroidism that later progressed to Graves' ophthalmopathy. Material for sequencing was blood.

CDR3 DNA: TGTGCCAGCAGTTTAGATGTTTCGATGCTCGGGTATGAGCAGTTCTTC. It translates to CASSLDVSMLGYEQFF. The V and J genes are TRBV27 and TRBJ2-1; the D is unclear. Trimming stripped 2 bases from V and 8 bases from J, with 19 bases between. The CDR3 totals 16 residues. CDR1 is MNHEY, CDR2 SMNVEV, per germline (reference sequence).